This T cell receptor beta chain was recorded in a study of monozygotic twins with inflammatory bowel disease. Template-switch reactions added UMIs with a 6-nucleotide sample barcode. For each CDR3 protein, TCRdb gives one entry from its re-call of the 5' RACE reads, without DNA. This repertoire includes 400,000 or so distinct CDR3 sequences. Sequenced: blood. The clonotype comes from a human donor with ulcerative colitis or Crohn's disease, or a healthy co-twin of an affected twin (not recorded which).

CDR3 sequence: CASSQLPDTNEKLFF. The V call is TRBV7-2, the J call TRBJ1-4. Germline assignment: CDR1 SGHTA and CDR2 FQGNSA. The CDR3 covers 15 residues.